The 7 T cell receptor beta chains below come from one sample, sequenced in a study of blood T cell repertoires in COVID-19. The table came from immunoSEQ multiplex PCR; TCRdb's copy has only in-frame clones and leaves some out. The sample has 70,000 to 90,000 clones, around four fifths seen once. Material for sequencing was peripheral blood. The origin of the receptors is a human donor in a cohort sampled during active COVID-19.

This rearrangement joins TRBV30 to TRBJ2-7, with 7 bases fitting TRBD1. With V trimmed by 5 bases and J by 12 bases, 7 bases remained unmatched. Germline CDR1 GTSNPN, CDR2 SVGIG (reference sequence). There are 10 residues in the CDR3. The CDR3 DNA reads as TGTGCCTGGGGGGAACAGGGGCGGTACTTC. It specifies CAWGEQGRYF.

This clone came up once. This chain uses TRBV3-1 (or the pseudogene TRBV3-2) with TRBJ1-4, with 9 bases aligning to TRBD1. Germline V gives CDR1 LGHDT, CDR2 YNNKEL (reference sequence). Germline trimming cut 2 bases from V and 8 bases from J; bases unmatched to any gene: 15. The CDR3 is 18 amino acids. CDR3: CASSQPSLTGGQREKLFF. The CDR3 DNA is TGTGCCAGCAGCCAACCGTCCCTGACAGGGGGACAGAGAGAAAAACTGTTTTTT.

This clone was recorded a few times. An end of the junction does not agree with germline; a read error may underlie this. J is TRBJ1-2 and V is TRBV5-4; a weak D match, TRBD1 (5 bases). Germline CDR1 is SGHNT and CDR2 is YYREEE (reference sequence). This CDR3 is built from 14 residues. The CDR3 coding sequence is TGTGCCAGCCGCTTCCAGGGTCCTAACTATGGCTACACCTTC. Amino acids: CASRFQGPNYGYTF. Based on the CDR3 plus reference TRBV5-4 and TRBJ1-2, the full variable domain is ETGVTQSPTHLIKTRGQQVTLRCSSQSGHNTVSWYQQALGQGPQFIFQYYREEENGRGNFPPRFSGLQFPNYSSELNVNALELDDSALYLCASRFQGPNYGYTFGSGTRLTVV.

The chain has TRBV5-1 and TRBJ2-1; D might be TRBD2 (6 bases). CDR1 and CDR2 from the germline V gene are SGHRS and YFSETQ. This CDR3 region has 15 residues. Trimming shortened V by 1 base and J by 0 bases, and 8 bases separated the two germline ends. This CDR3 reads CASSLFGSSYNEQFF. As DNA, the CDR3 is TGCGCCAGCAGCTTGTTCGGGAGCTCCTACAATGAGCAGTTCTTC.

The rearrangement links TRBV2 to TRBJ1-1; a possible D gene is TRBD1 (6 bases). V lost 7 bases, J lost 6 bases, and 12 bases lay in between. This CDR3 is 12 amino acids long. In germline, CDR1 is SNHLY, CDR2 FYNNEI. CDR3 nucleotides: TGTGCCAGCAAAGGACAGCCTCCTGAAGCTTTCTTT. Residues: CASKGQPPEAFF.

In this sample, this clone turned up a few times. The rearrangement links TRBV27 to TRBJ1-2; D might be TRBD1 (5 bases). Trimming left V 3 bases short and J 5 bases short, with 13 bases between. Germline V lookup: CDR1 MNHEY, CDR2 SMNVEV (reference sequence). The CDR3 loop spans 14 amino acids. The CDR3 loop reads CASSLGGFPYGYTF. DNA for the CDR3: TGTGCCAGCAGTTTGGGGGGGTTCCCTTATGGCTACACCTTC.

The gene calls are TRBV4-2 and TRBJ2-3; 10 bases are a match to TRBD2. This CDR3 spans 17 amino acids. Germline assignment: CDR1 LGHNA and CDR2 YNFKEQ. V was pared by 1 base and J by 2 bases, with 6 bases of the junction left unmatched. CDR3 bases: TGTGCCAGCAGCCAAGCACAAGGACTAGCGGTCACAGATACGCAGTATTTT. Protein sequence: CASSQAQGLAVTDTQYF.